The clone carrying this T cell receptor (beta chain) has only a few counts. The sample comes from a study of type 1 and type 2 diabetes patients. Study as a whole: From PBMCs, CD4+ and CD8+ T cells were isolated by magnetic microbeads.

The CDR3 has 19 residues. The V and J ends lost 10 bases and 0 bases, in that order; junction bases with no gene match: 23. Looked up from germline, CDR1 is SGHVS and CDR2 is FNYEAQ. Genomic DNA was the PCR template. A primer set of 30 forward and 13 reverse primers amplified the CDR3. TCRdb reprocessed the multiplex PCR reads via MiXCR and lists one record per CDR3 protein. The data contain around 300,000 distinct CDR3 sequences, roughly 50% of them seen just once; the ten biggest clones take up approximately 14%. The rearrangement links TRBV7-6 to TRBJ2-7; 8 nucleotides agree with TRBD1. The specimen was peripheral blood mononuclear cells (PBMCs). The clonotype was recovered from a man younger than 35 with type 2 diabetes. CDR3 sequence: CAIPNSKDREGVSSYEQYF. DNA for the CDR3: TGTGCCATTCCAAACTCAAAGGACAGGGAAGGGGTGAGCTCCTACGAGCAGTACTTC.